The 20 T cell receptor beta chains below all came from one sample that was sequenced in a study of cytomegalovirus exposure and HLA in healthy donors. The primer mix had 60 Vbeta and 13 Jbeta primers. Libraries were prepared by immunoSEQ multiplex PCR; TCRdb keeps only in-frame clonotypes and omits some of them. The sample includes fewer than 200,000 clones, roughly 84% of them seen just once. Sequenced: PBMCs. These TCRs come from a girl aged 2-10 years in good health and CMV-seropositive.

The chain carries TRBV6-1 and TRBJ1-4; 7 nucleotides match TRBD1. Germline V gives CDR1 MNHNS, CDR2 SASEGT. The CDR3 loop spans 15 amino acids. V lost 5 bases and J lost 7; bases outside the gene matches: 10. This CDR3 reads CASSPAPGQTEKLFF. CDR3 bases: TGTGCCAGCAGTCCAGCCCCGGGACAGACTGAAAAACTGTTTTTT.

The genes are TRBV7-3 and TRBJ2-1, with D maybe TRBD2 (6 bases). The V gene's germline CDR1 is SGHTA and CDR2 FQGTGA. Trimming cost V 6 bases and J 5 bases, with 20 bases left between them. The CDR3 length is 16 residues. CDR3 nucleotide sequence: TGTGCCAGCAGTTTTGGAGGGGTCGGTCTTAACAATGAGCAGTTCTTC. Translated, it gives CASSFGGVGLNNEQFF.

This chain links TRBV6-5 with TRBJ1-2; D is perhaps TRBD1 (5 bases). Trimming took 8 bases from V and 7 from J, leaving 14 bases between them. This CDR3 is built from 12 residues. CDR1 MNHEY and CDR2 SVGAGI come from the germline V gene. The CDR3 DNA sequence: TGTGCCAGCGGCCGATCAGGGTGTGGCTACACCTTC. Translated: CASGRSGCGYTF.

This clone came up a few times. In DNA, the CDR3 is TGTGCCAGCAGCTTGGGACTCGTCTCCTACAATGAGCAGTTCTTC. It translates to CASSLGLVSYNEQFF. The J gene is TRBJ2-1, the V gene TRBV5-6; no clear D gene. Trimming pared 0 bases from V and 0 bases from J, leaving 7 bases between. The CDR3 runs to 15 residues. Germline assignment: CDR1 SGHDT and CDR2 YYEEEE. The full variable domain, with the rest looked up from reference TRBV5-6 and TRBJ2-1, is DAGVTQSPTHLIKTRGQQVTLRCSPKSGHDTVSWYQQALGQGPQFIFQYYEEEERQRGNFPDRFSGHQFPNYSSELNVNALLLGDSALYLCASSLGLVSYNEQFFGPGTRLTVL.

J is TRBJ2-5 and V is TRBV11-1, with 10 bases identical to TRBD2. The trim removed 6 bases at V and 4 bases at J, leaving 5 bases unmatched. CDR1 is SGHAT, CDR2 FQDESV, per germline (reference sequence). The length of the CDR3 is 14 residues. The CDR3 DNA is TGTGCCAGCAGTAGCGGGAGGAGGCGAGAGACCCAGTACTTC. This gives the protein CASSSGRRRETQYF.

This chain joins TRBV9 and TRBJ2-2; D not certain. Germline CDR1 is SGDLS and CDR2 is YYNGEE. This CDR3 is built from 12 residues. The V end was cut by 4 bases, the J end by 6 bases, with 7 bases between. In nucleotides, the CDR3 is TGTGCCAGCAGCCCCTACGCCGGGGAGCTGTTTTTT. Its translation: CASSPYAGELFF.

The chain links TRBV19 to TRBJ1-5; D remains unclear. CDR3 length: 15 amino acids. Germline values: CDR1 LNHDA, CDR2 SQIVND (reference sequence). Deletions cut 10 bases from V and 4 bases from J, with 20 bases between. CDR3 nucleotides: TGTGCCACTTCCCCACTGGCGGATCTAAATCAGCCCCAGCATTTT. Its protein is CATSPLADLNQPQHF.

In the case of this clone: In the same sample, other DNA sequences code for this CDR3. The J gene is TRBJ1-5, the V gene TRBV19, with TRBD1 identical over 8 bases. The CDR3 length is 15 residues. V lost 5 bases and J lost 4; bases outside the gene matches: 7. Germline V gene sequence: CDR1 LNHDA, CDR2 SQIVND (reference sequence). The DNA for the CDR3 is TGTGCCAGTAGTTTCCGACAGGGGCCGAATCAGCCCCAGCATTTT. It is translated as CASSFRQGPNQPQHF.

This CDR3 reads CASSPGLARFEQYF. Here the CDR3 DNA reads TGTGCCAGCAGCCCGGGACTTGCGAGATTCGAGCAGTACTTC. The chain has TRBV7-9 and TRBJ2-7; possibly TRBD2 for D (6 bases). Germline lookup yields CDR1 SEHNR and CDR2 FQNEAQ (reference sequence). V was clipped by 5 bases and J by 6 bases, with 17 bases between them. This CDR3 has 14 residues.

The V gene is TRBV7-2, the J gene TRBJ2-5; 7 bases match TRBD1. There are 13 residues in the CDR3. Germline loops: CDR1 SGHTA, CDR2 FQGNSA. V lost 5 bases and J lost 5; bases outside the gene matches: 5. The CDR3 DNA reads as TGTGCCAGCAGCCCGGGACAGCGGGAGACCCAGTACTTC. Translation gives CASSPGQRETQYF.

J is TRBJ1-2 and V is TRBV30, with D unclear. Trimming left V 2 bases short and J 2 bases short, with 6 bases between. There are 12 residues in the CDR3. Germline V gene lookup returns CDR1 GTSNPN and CDR2 SVGIG (reference sequence). In nucleotides, the CDR3 is TGTGCCTGGAGTACTTACAACTATGGCTACACCTTC. The encoded protein is CAWSTYNYGYTF.

This clone was detected only once. This chain joins TRBV29-1 and TRBJ1-2; D gene ambiguous. CDR3 size: 14 residues. The V end lost 6 bases, the J end lost 1 base, and 15 bases lay between the germline ends. The germline CDR1 and CDR2 sequences are SQVTM and ANQGSEA. CDR3 sequence (DNA): TGCAGCGTCGAACGACGGCGACTTAACTATGGCTACACCTTC. It encodes CSVERRRLNYGYTF.

This clone has a handful of counts. V usage is TRBV4-2 and J usage is TRBJ2-3; tentative D call: TRBD2 (5 bases). Trimming left V 6 bases short and J 2 bases short, with 12 bases between. The CDR3 spans 14 residues. The germline CDR1 and CDR2 sequences are LGHNA and YNFKEQ. CDR3 region: CASRHRGNTDTQYF. Here the CDR3 DNA reads TGTGCCAGCAGACACCGAGGGAACACAGATACGCAGTATTTT.

The table lists this clone with a count of one. This chain links TRBV7-9 with TRBJ2-3; tentatively, D is TRBD1 (5 bases). Trimming stripped 5 bases from V and 3 bases from J, with 21 bases between. The CDR3 has 17 amino acids. Germline CDR1 SEHNR, CDR2 FQNEAQ (reference sequence). The CDR3 coding sequence is TGTGCCAGCAGCCCCAGGGCAGGACGATCAGGGACAGATACGCAGTATTTT. This codes for CASSPRAGRSGTDTQYF.

The rearrangement uses TRBV9 and TRBJ2-3, with 8 bases fitting TRBD2. There are 14 residues in the CDR3. V was clipped by 5 bases and J by 2 bases; unmatched bases: 4. Looked up from germline, CDR1 is SGDLS and CDR2 is YYNGEE. CDR3 loop: CASRGAGATDTQYF. CDR3 DNA sequence: TGTGCCAGCAGAGGAGCGGGGGCCACAGATACGCAGTATTTT.

V and J are TRBV4-1 and TRBJ2-1, with D possibly TRBD2 on 5 matching bases. The CDR3 spans 13 residues. CDR1 and CDR2 (germline): MGHRA, YSYEKL. V gave up 3 bases and J gave up 12 bases, with 15 bases separating them. CDR3 sequence (DNA): TGCGCCAGCAGCCAGGACTTAGGCCGGGGGCAGTTCTTC. Translating it yields CASSQDLGRGQFF.

The CDR3, as DNA: TGTGCCAGCAGCTTAGCTCCAATGGGGGGGGCAGGAGATACGCAGTATTTT. It codes for CASSLAPMGGAGDTQYF. This chain connects TRBV7-7 to TRBJ2-3, with TRBD2 as a possible D gene (7 bases). CDR1 SSHAT and CDR2 FNYEAQ come from the germline V gene (reference sequence). The CDR3 extends over 17 amino acids. Between the trimmed V and J ends, which lost 0 bases and 5 bases, there was a span of 18 bases.

This rearrangement joins TRBV28 to TRBJ2-1, with 14 bases lining up with TRBD2. The V segment lost 8 bases and the J segment 4 bases; nucleotides outside the gene matches: 10. In germline, CDR1 is MDHEN, CDR2 SYDVKM. This CDR3 comprises 17 residues. For the CDR3, the DNA is TGTGCCAGCCTGCGCGGCGGGACTAGCGGGAGTTACAATGAGCAGTTCTTC. This encodes CASLRGGTSGSYNEQFF.

The chain uses TRBV28 and TRBJ1-5, with TRBD1 as a possible D gene (5 bases). Germline CDR1 reads MDHEN; CDR2 reads SYDVKM. V was pared by 6 bases and J by 9 bases, with 18 bases between. CDR3 length equals 14 residues. This CDR3 is CASSDDSLYLPQHF. CDR3 bases: TGTGCCAGCAGCGACGACAGCCTGTACCTGCCCCAGCATTTT.

The chain links TRBV14 to TRBJ2-5; 10 nucleotides match TRBD2. Germline CDR1 is SGHDN and CDR2 is FVKESK. J gave up 4 bases and V 9 bases, and 8 bases lay outside the gene matches. The CDR3 totals 14 residues. The CDR3 DNA reads TGTGCCAGTCGGGCTAGCGGGAGTGGAGAGACCCAGTACTTC. Translating gives CASRASGSGETQYF.